This entry lists 11 T cell receptor beta chains sequenced from one sample in a study of T cell clonality in common variable immunodeficiency. Notes on the study in general: Common variable immunodeficiency TCR beta sequences reportedly had fewer deletions and N-nucleotide insertions.

Sequencing was performed with immunoSEQ multiplex PCR; in TCRdb, only in-frame clones are kept and a portion is missing. The sample presents around 40,000 clones, none singletons. These receptors are not linked to any known antigen. Sequences were obtained from peripheral blood mononuclear cells. These receptors were obtained from a human donor with common variable immunodeficiency.

In this sample, this clone turned up a few times. The CDR3 goes on 3 residues after the read ends, and that part is filled in from the germline J gene. V is TRBV19 and J is TRBJ2-7, with no clear D. The germline V gene has CDR1 LNHDA and CDR2 SQIVND (reference sequence). This CDR3 contains 13 residues. The ends were cut back, 0 bases at V and 6 bases at J, with 9 bases in the middle. The DNA read from the CDR3 is TGTGCCAGTAGTATAGAGGGCAGGCGCGAG. Translation gives CASSIEGRRE. The CDR3 as a whole reads CASSIEGRREQYF. The full variable domain, completed using reference TRBV19 and TRBJ2-7, is DGGITQSPKYLFRKEGQNVTLSCEQNLNHDAMYWYRQDPGQGLRLIYYSQIVNDFQKGDIAEGYSVSREKKESFPLTVTSAQKNPTAFYLCASSIEGRREQYFGPGTRLTVT.

Comments on this clone: The sequence runs out 3 residues before the end of the CDR3; the remainder is reconstructed from the germline J gene. This rearrangement joins TRBV19 to TRBJ2-1, with 7 bases lining up with TRBD2. J was trimmed by 5 bases and V by 0 bases; bases with no gene match: 10. The CDR3 is 17 amino acids. From germline, CDR1 is LNHDA and CDR2 SQIVND (reference sequence). CDR3 in amino acids: CASSIEPGGTRNNEQFF. The DNA read from the CDR3 is TGTGCCAGTAGTATAGAGCCGGGGGGTACCCGAAACAATGAG.

With regard to this clone: The read finishes 3 residues shy of the CDR3 end, and the germline J gene is used to complete it. The chain employs TRBV13 and TRBJ2-7; the match to TRBD2 covers 11 bases. CDR1 and CDR2 (germline): PRHDT, FYEKMQ (reference sequence). V was pared by 5 bases and J by 0 bases, with 3 bases of the junction left unmatched. The CDR3 length is 15 residues. The CDR3 here is CASSPGTSGSYEQYF. The covered CDR3 bases are TGTGCCAGCAGCCCCGGGACTAGCGGCTCCTACGAG.

Details on this clone: The sequence runs out 3 residues before the end of the CDR3; the remainder is reconstructed from the germline J gene. This chain connects TRBV18 to TRBJ1-4, with D hard to call. The germline V gene has CDR1 KGHSH and CDR2 LQKENI. V was cut by 3 bases and J by 6 bases, with 17 bases left in between. The length of the CDR3 is 16 residues. CDR3 in amino acids: CASSPLHESSYEKLFF. CDR3 DNA (partial): TGTGCCAGCTCACCTTTACACGAAAGTTCTTATGAAAAA.

The CDR3 reads CASSLAGGPQTEQFF. CDR3 bases read: TGTGCCAGCAGTTTAGCGGGAGGGCCTCAAACTGAG. This sequence joins TRBV6-2 or TRBV6-3 and TRBJ2-1; 11 bases agree with TRBD2. The read halts 3 residues ahead of the CDR3 end, with the missing end drawn from the germline J gene. V trimming: 4 bases; J trimming: 9 bases; junction bases outside the gene matches: 8. The CDR3 extends over 15 amino acids. CDR1 and CDR2 (germline): MNHEY, SVGEGT.

This clone was counted ten times or more. Sequencing ends 3 residues short of the CDR3 end; the germline J gene provides the rest. V and J are TRBV7-2 and TRBJ2-2; TRBD1 is a possible D gene (5 bases). The CDR3 length is 15 residues. Per the germline V gene, CDR1 is SGHTA and CDR2 is FQGNSA. Between the trimmed V and J ends, which lost 1 base and 4 bases, there was a span of 10 bases. Incomplete CDR3 DNA: TGTGCCAGCAGCTTAGGGCAGGGTGGCACCGGGGAG. This sequence encodes CASSLGQGGTGE. The whole CDR3 protein reads CASSLGQGGTGELFF.

This clone was counted a few times. Its ends do not fully match the called genes, so a read error is possible. With the read ending 3 residues before the CDR3 end, the germline J gene is used to fill in that end. The rearrangement links TRBV7-9 to TRBJ2-7; D remains ambiguous. CDR3 length equals 12 residues. CDR1 and CDR2 from the germline V gene are SEHNR and FQNEAQ (reference sequence). The CDR3: CSSSFHSYEQYF. The CDR3 DNA, read in part, is TGTTCCAGCAGCTTTCACTCCTACGAG. The whole variable domain, remainder taken from reference TRBV7-9 and TRBJ2-7, is DTGVSQNPRHKITKRGQNVTFRCDPISEHNRLYWYRQTLGQGPEFLTYFQNEAQLEKSRLLSDRFSAERPKGSFSTLEIQRTEQGDSAMYLCSSSFHSYEQYFGPGTRLTVT.

This clone was observed many times. The sequenced CDR3 bases are TGTGCCAGCAGTTTAGGGACACTATCCTACGAG. Its protein is CASSLGTLSYE. From start to end, the CDR3 is CASSLGTLSYEQYF. The chain has TRBV28 and TRBJ2-7, with a possible D match to TRBD1 (6 bases). The CDR3 end lies 3 residues beyond the end of the read and is filled in from the germline J gene. From germline, CDR1 is MDHEN and CDR2 SYDVKM. This CDR3 has 14 residues. V shed 2 bases and J shed 1 base, with 9 bases lying between them. The full variable domain, rest sourced from reference TRBV28 and TRBJ2-7, is DVKVTQSSRYLVKRTGEKVFLECVQDMDHENMFWYRQDPGLGLRLIYFSYDVKMKEKGDIPEGYSVSREKKERFSLILESASTNQTSMYLCASSLGTLSYEQYFGPGTRLTVT.

This clone showed up just a few times. The read comes to an end 3 residues before the CDR3 does, leaving the germline J gene to fill in the end. The chain joins TRBV7-2 to TRBJ1-6; D call uncertain. Germline CDR1 SGHTA, CDR2 FQGNSA. The CDR3 contains 14 residues. Between the trimmed V and J ends, which lost 4 bases and 6 bases, there was a span of 10 bases. CDR3 loop: CASSSMTINSPLHF. The CDR3 DNA, read in part, is TGTGCCAGCAGCTCGATGACAATTAATTCACCC.

This clone came up many times. Sequencing ends 3 residues short of the CDR3 end; the germline J gene provides the rest. The chain links TRBV5-1 to TRBJ1-2, with D perhaps matching TRBD1 (5 bases). Germline CDR1 is SGHRS and CDR2 is YFSETQ. The V end lost 1 base, the J end lost 4 bases, and 14 bases lay between the germline ends. This CDR3 comprises 15 residues. CDR3 DNA, as far as it was read: TGCGCCAGCAGCTTGCGGGGGGGAGGGATCTATGGC. Its protein is CASSLRGGGIYG. The entire CDR3 sequence reads CASSLRGGGIYGYTF.

Points on this clone: The CDR3 is cut off 3 residues early in the read; its end comes from the germline J gene. V is TRBV6-2 or TRBV6-3 and J is TRBJ2-1, with a tentative D call TRBD1 (7 bases). V was shortened by 8 bases and J by 8 bases, with 13 bases between the two germline ends. The germline V gene has CDR1 MNHEY and CDR2 SVGEGT. The CDR3 has 12 residues. CDR3 loop: CASLRGDDEQFF. The CDR3 bases that were read are TGTGCCAGCCTCAGGGGGGACGATGAG.